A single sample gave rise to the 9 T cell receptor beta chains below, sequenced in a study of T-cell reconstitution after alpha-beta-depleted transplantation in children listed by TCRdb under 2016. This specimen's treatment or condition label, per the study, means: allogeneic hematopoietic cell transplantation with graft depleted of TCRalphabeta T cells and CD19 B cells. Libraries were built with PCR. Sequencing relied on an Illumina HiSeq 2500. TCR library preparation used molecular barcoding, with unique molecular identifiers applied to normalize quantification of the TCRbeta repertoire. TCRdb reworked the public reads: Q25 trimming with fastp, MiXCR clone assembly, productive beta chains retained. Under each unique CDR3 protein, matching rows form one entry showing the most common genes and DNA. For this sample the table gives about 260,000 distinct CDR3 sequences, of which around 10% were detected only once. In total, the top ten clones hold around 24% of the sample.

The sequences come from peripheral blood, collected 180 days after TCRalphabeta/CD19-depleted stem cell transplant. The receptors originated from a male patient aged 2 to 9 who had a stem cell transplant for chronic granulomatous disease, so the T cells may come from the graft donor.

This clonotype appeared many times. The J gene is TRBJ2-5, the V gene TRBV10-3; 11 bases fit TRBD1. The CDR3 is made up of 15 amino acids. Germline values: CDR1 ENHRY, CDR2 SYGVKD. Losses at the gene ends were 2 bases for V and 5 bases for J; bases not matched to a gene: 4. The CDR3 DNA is TGTGCCATCAGTGAGCACGGGACAGGGGGGGAGACCCAGTACTTC. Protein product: CAISEHGTGGETQYF.

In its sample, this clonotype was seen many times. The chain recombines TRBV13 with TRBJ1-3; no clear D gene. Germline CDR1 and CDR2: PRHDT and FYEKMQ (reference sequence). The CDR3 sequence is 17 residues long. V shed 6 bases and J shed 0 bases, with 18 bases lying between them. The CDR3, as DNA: TGTGCCAGCAGTCTGGCGAAACGACCGAGCTCTGGAAACACCATATATTTT. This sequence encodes CASSLAKRPSSGNTIYF.

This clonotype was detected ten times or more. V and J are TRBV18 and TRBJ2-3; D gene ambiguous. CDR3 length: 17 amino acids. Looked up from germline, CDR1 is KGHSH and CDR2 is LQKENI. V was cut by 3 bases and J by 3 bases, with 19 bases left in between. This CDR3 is CASSPDRSSDTTDTQYF. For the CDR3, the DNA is TGTGCCAGCTCACCCGACCGATCGAGCGACACGACAGATACGCAGTATTTT.

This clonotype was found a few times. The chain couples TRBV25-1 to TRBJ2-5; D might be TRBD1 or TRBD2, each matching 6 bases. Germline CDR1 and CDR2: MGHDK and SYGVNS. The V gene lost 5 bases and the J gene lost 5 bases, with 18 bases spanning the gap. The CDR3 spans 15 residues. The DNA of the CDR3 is TGTGCCAGCAGTTCGGGGGCCCGGAGGGGGGAGACCCAGTACTTC. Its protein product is CASSSGARRGETQYF. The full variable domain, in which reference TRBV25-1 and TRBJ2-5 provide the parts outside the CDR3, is EADIYQTPRYLVIGTGKKITLECSQTMGHDKMYWYQQDPGMELHLIHYSYGVNSTEKGDLSSESTVSRIRTEHFPLTLESARPSHTSQYLCASSSGARRGETQYFGPGTRLLVL.

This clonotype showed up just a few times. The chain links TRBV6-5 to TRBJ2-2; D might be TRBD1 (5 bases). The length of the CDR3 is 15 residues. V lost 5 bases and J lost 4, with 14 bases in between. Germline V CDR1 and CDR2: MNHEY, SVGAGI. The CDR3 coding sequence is TGTGCCAGCAGTAACCCCCAGGGCGGCACCGGGGAGCTGTTTTTT. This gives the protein CASSNPQGGTGELFF.

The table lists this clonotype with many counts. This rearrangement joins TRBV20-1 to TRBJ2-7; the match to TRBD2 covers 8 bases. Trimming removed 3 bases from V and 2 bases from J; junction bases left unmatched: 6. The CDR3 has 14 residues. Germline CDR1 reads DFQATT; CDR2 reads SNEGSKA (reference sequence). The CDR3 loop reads CSASRGGSTYEQYF. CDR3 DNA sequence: TGCAGTGCTAGTCGGGGGGGTAGTACCTACGAGCAGTACTTC.

CDR3 sequence reads: CASSQYRSQDEQYF. CDR3 coding DNA: TGTGCCAGCAGCCAATACAGGAGTCAGGACGAGCAGTACTTC. The rearrangement uses TRBV7-9 and TRBJ2-7; possible D gene TRBD1, 5 bases. V was cut by 5 bases and J by 5 bases, with 16 bases left in between. Germline V gives CDR1 SEHNR, CDR2 FQNEAQ (reference sequence). The CDR3 is made up of 14 amino acids.

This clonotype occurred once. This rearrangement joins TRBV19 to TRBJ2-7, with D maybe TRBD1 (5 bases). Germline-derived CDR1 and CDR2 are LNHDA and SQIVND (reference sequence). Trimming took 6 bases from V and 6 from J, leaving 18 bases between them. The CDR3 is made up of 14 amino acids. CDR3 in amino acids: CASRDTGPASEQYF. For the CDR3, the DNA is TGTGCCAGTAGGGACACGGGCCCGGCAAGCGAGCAGTACTTC.

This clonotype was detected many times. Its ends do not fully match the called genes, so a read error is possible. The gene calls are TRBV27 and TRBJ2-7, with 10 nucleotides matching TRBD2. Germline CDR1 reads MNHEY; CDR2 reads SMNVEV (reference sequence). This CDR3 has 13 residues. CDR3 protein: CASRAGGPYEQYF. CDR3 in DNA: TGTGCCAGCAGAGCGGGAGGGCCCTATGAGCAGTACTTC.